This T cell receptor (beta chain) is from a study of CD8 T cells in ankylosing spondylitis. Study-wide results and caveats: A motif in TCR beta, a set of about eight highly homologous variants, appeared characteristic of ankylosing spondylitis blood.

Worth noting for this clonotype: Its antigen remains unknown.

Researchers built TCR beta libraries using quantitative 5'-RACE with molecular barcodes. TCRdb itself ran the 5' RACE reads through MiXCR, one entry per CDR3 protein. The sample carries under 850,000 distinct CDR3 sequences, roughly 19% recorded once. V dropped 4 bases and J dropped 7; count of bases not matched to a gene: 4. The CDR3 length is 13 residues. Germline V CDR1 and CDR2: MNHEY, SVGAGI. The source of this sequence is a male donor with ankylosing spondylitis. The sample comprised blood, either unsorted or a sorted T cell fraction (not recorded which). The J gene is TRBJ1-3, the V gene TRBV6-5; 7 bases agree with TRBD1. The CDR3 DNA reads as TGTGCCAGCAGTTCGGACAGGCTGAACACCATATATTTT. Protein sequence: CASSSDRLNTIYF.